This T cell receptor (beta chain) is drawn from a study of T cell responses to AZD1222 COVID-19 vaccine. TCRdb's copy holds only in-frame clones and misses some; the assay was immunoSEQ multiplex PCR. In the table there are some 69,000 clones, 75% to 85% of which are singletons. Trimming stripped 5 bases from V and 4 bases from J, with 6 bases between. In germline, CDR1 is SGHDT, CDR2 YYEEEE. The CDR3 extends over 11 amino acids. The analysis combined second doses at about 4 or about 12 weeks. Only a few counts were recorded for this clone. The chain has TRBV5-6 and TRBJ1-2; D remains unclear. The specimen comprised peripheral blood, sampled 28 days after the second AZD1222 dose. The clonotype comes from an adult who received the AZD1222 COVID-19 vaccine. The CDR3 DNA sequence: TGTGCCAGCAGTTTCTCCTATGGCTACACCTTC. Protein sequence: CASSFSYGYTF. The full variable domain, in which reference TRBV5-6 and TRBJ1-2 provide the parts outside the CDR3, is DAGVTQSPTHLIKTRGQQVTLRCSPKSGHDTVSWYQQALGQGPQFIFQYYEEEERQRGNFPDRFSGHQFPNYSSELNVNALLLGDSALYLCASSFSYGYTFGSGTRLTVV.